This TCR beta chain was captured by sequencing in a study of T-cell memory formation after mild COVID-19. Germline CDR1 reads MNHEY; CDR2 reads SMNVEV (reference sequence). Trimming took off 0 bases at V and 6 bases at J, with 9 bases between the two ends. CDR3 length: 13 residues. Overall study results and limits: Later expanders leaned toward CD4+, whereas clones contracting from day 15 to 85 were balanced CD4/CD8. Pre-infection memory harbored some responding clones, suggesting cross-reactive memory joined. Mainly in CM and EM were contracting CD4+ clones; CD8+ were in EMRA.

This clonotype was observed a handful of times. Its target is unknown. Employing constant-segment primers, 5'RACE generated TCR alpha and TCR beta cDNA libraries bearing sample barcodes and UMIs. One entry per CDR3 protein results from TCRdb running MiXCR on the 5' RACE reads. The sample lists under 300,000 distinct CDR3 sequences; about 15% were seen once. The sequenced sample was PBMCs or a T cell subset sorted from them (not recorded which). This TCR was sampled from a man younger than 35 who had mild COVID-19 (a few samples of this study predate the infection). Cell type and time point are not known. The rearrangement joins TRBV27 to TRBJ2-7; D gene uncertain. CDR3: CASSLSEYTEQYF. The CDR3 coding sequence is TGTGCCAGCAGTTTATCGGAGTACACCGAGCAGTACTTC.